What follows describes a single T cell receptor beta chain. No cognate antigen has been identified for it. Per-base quality was not reported, and no clone a single base away is much larger than it. The library was built by means of the immunoSEQ multiplex PCR assay. In TCRdb, the immuneACCESS table is reduced to in-frame sequences with V and J assigned. These tables do not hold every clone; where another copy was compared, an unresolved V gene accounts for under half, and the others remain unexplained. Here the sample has over 60,000 clones; around 93% occur a single time. Over 0.8% of the sample is held by the ten biggest clonotypes. V is reduced by 7 bases and J by 4 bases, leaving a spacing of 13 bases between them. Taken from cysteine to phenylalanine, the CDR3 has 14 residues. The CDR3 DNA has 42 bases and is translated from base 1. Via the germline V gene (reference sequence), CDR1 is MNHNY and CDR2 SVGAGI.

This sample was taken from a study of T cell changes during pregnancy in multiple sclerosis (dated by TCRdb to the late 2010s). As for the study more broadly: The study examined how the T cell repertoire changed over the course of pregnancy in women with multiple sclerosis.

This clonotype was sampled from a female donor with multiple sclerosis, enrolled in a pregnancy study. Sequenced material: peripheral blood, taken in the first trimester of pregnancy. The rearrangement joined TRBV6-6 to TRBJ2-2; the D segment could be TRBD2, given 7 matching bases. The CDR3: CASTLRGATGELFF. The DNA is as follows: TGTGCCAGCACGCTACGGGGGGCCACCGGGGAGCTGTTTTTT.